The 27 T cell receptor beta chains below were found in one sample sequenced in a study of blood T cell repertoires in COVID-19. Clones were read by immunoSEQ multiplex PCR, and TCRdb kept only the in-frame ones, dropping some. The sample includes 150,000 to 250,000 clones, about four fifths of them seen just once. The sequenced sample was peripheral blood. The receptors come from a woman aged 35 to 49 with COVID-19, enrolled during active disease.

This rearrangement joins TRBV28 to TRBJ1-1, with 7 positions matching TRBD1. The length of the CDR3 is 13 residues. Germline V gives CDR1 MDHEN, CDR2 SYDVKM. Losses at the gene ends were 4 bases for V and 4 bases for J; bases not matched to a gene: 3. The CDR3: CASSSTGSTEAFF. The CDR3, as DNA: TGTGCCAGCAGTTCGACAGGGAGCACTGAAGCTTTCTTT.

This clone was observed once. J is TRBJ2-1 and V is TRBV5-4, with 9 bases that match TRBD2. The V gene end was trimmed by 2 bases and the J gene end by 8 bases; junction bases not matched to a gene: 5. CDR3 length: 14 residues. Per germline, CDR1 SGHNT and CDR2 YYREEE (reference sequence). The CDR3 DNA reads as TGTGCCAGCAGCTTTAGCGGGAGTGTCGATGAGCAGTTCTTC. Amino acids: CASSFSGSVDEQFF.

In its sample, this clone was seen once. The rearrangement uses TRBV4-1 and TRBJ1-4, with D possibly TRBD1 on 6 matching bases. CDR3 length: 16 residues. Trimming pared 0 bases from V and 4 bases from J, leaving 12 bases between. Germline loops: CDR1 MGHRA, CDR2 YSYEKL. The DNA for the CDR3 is TGCGCCAGCAGCCAAGAGGGGTGGACAGTTAATGAAAAACTGTTTTTT. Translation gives CASSQEGWTVNEKLFF.

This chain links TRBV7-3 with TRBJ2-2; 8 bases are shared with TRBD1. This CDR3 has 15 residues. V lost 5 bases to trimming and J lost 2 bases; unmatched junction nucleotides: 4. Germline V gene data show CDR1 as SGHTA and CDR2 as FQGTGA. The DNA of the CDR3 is TGTGCCAGCAGCCGAGGACAGGGAAACACCGGGGAGCTGTTTTTT. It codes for CASSRGQGNTGELFF.

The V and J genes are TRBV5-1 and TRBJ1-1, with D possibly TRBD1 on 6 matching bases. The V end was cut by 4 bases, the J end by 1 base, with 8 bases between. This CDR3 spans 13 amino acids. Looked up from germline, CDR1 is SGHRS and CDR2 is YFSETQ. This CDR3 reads CASSGGQNTEAFF. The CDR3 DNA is TGCGCCAGCAGCGGGGGACAGAACACTGAAGCTTTCTTT. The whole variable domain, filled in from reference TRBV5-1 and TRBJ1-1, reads KAGVTQTPRYLIKTRGQQVTLSCSPISGHRSVSWYQQTPGQGLQFLFEYFSETQRNKGNFPGRFSGRQFSNSRSEMNVSTLELGDSALYLCASSGGQNTEAFFGQGTRLTVV.

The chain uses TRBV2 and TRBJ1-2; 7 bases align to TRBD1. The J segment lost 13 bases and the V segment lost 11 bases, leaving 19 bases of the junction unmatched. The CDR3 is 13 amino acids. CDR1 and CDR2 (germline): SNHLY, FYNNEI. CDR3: CARTSETGPPSTF. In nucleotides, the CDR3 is TGTGCCCGCACTTCCGAGACAGGGCCTCCAAGCACCTTC.

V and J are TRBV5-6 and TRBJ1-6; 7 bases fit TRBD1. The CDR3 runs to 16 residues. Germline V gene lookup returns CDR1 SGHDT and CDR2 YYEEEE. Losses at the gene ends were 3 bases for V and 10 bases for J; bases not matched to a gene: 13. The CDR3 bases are TGTGCCAGCAGCTCCAGGACAGGCCGGGTCCAGTCACCCCTCCACTTT. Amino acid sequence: CASSSRTGRVQSPLHF.

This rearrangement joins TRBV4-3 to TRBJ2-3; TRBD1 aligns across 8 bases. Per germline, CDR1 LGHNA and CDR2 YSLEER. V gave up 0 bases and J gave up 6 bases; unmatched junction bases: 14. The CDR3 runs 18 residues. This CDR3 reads CASSQDRRTGTFRDTQYF. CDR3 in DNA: TGCGCCAGCAGCCAAGATAGACGGACAGGGACCTTTCGTGATACGCAGTATTTT.

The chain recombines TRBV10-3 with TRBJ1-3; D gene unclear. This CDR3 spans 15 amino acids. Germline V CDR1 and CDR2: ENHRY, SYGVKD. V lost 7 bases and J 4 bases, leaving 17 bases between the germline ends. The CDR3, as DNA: TGTGCCATCATGCCGGGTCCGGGGTCCGGAAACACCATATATTTT. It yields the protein CAIMPGPGSGNTIYF.

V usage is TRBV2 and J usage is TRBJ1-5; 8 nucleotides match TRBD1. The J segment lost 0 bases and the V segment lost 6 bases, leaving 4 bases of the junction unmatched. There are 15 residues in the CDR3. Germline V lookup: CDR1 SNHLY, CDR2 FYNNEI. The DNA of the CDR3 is TGTGCCAGCAGCGGACAGGGTAATAGCAATCAGCCCCAGCATTTT. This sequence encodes CASSGQGNSNQPQHF.

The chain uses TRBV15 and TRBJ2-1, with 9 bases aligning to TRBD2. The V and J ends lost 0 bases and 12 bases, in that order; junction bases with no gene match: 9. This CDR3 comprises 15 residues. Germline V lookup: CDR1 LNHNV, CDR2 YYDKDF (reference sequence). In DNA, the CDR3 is TGTGCCACCAGCAGAGATTTAGCGGGGGCCCTGGTGCAGTTCTTC. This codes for CATSRDLAGALVQFF.

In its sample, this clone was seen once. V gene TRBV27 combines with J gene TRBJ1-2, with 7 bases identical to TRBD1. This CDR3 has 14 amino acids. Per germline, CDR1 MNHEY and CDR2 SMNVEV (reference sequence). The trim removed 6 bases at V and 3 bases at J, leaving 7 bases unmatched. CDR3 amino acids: CASRLTGFDYGYTF. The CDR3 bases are TGTGCCAGCAGGCTGACAGGGTTTGACTATGGCTACACCTTC.

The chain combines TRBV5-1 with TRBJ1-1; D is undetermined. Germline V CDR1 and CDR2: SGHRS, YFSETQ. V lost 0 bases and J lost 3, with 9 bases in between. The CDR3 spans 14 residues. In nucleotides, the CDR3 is TGCGCCAGCAGCTTGGTGACCGGGGACACTGAAGCTTTCTTT. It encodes CASSLVTGDTEAFF.

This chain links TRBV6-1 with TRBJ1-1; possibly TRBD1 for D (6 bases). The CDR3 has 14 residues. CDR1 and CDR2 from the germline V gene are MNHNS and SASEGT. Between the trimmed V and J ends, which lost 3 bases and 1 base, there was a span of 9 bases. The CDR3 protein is CASSEGATNTEAFF. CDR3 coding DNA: TGTGCCAGCAGTGAGGGGGCGACGAACACTGAAGCTTTCTTT.

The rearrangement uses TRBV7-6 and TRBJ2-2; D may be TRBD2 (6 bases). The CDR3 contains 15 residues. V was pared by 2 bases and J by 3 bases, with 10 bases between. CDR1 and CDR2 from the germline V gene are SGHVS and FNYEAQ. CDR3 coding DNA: TGTGCCAGCAGCTTAAGTGGCGGGGACACCGGGGAGCTGTTTTTT. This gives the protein CASSLSGGDTGELFF.

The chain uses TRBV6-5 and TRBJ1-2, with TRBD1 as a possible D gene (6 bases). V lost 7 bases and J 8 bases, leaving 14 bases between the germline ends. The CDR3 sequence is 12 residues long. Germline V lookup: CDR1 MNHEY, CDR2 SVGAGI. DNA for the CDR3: TGTGCCAGCACCGGAGACAGGTTGGGCTACACCTTC. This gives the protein CASTGDRLGYTF.

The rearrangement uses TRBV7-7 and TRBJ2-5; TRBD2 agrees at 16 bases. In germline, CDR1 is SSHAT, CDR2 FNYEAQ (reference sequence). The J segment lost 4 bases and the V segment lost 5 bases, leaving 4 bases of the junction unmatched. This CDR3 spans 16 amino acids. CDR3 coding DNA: TGTGCCAGCAGCCCGGGACTAGCGGGAGGGTCAGAGACCCAGTACTTC. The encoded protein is CASSPGLAGGSETQYF. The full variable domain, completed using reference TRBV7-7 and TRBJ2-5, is GAGVSQSPRYKVTKRGQDVTLRCDPISSHATLYWYQQALGQGPEFLTYFNYEAQPDKSGLPSDRFSAERPEGSISTLTIQRTEQRDSAMYRCASSPGLAGGSETQYFGPGTRLLVL.

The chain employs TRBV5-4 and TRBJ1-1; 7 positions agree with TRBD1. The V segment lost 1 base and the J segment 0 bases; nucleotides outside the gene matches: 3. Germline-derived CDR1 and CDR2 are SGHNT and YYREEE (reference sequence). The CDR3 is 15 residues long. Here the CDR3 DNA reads TGTGCCAGCAGCTTGCGGACAGGCGTGAACACTGAAGCTTTCTTT. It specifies CASSLRTGVNTEAFF.

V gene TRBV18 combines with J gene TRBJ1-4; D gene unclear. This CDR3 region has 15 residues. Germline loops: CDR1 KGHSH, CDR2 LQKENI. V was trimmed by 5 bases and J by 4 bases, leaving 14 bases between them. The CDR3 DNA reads TGTGCCAGCTCATCCCGCAGCGCTATTAATGAAAAACTGTTTTTT. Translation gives CASSSRSAINEKLFF.

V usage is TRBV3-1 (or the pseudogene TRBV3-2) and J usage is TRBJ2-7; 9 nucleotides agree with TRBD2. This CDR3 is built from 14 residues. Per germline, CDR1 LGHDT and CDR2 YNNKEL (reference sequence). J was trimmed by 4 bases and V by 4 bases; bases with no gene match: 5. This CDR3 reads CASSPRTSEYEQYF. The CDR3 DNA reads TGTGCCAGCAGCCCTCGGACTAGCGAGTACGAGCAGTACTTC.

CDR3 nucleotide sequence: TGCAGCGTTGAAGGAGGGCGCGTCGGGGAGTTCGGCTACACCTTC. This sequence encodes CSVEGGRVGEFGYTF. The chain carries TRBV29-1 and TRBJ1-2; D uncertain. Deletions cut 1 base from V and 8 bases from J, with 20 bases between. Germline values: CDR1 SQVTM, CDR2 ANQGSEA. There are 15 residues in the CDR3. Full variable domain (rest looked up from reference TRBV29-1 and TRBJ1-2): SAVISQKPSRDICQRGTSLTIQCQVDSQVTMMFWYRQQPGQSLTLIATANQGSEATYESGFVIDKFPISRPNLTFSTLTVSNMSPEDSSIYLCSVEGGRVGEFGYTFGSGTRLTVV.

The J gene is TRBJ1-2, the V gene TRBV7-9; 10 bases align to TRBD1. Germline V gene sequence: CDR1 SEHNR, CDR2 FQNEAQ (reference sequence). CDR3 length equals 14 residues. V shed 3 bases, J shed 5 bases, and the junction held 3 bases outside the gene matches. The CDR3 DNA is TGTGCCAGCAGCTTTCCGGACAGGGGGTATGGCTACACCTTC. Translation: CASSFPDRGYGYTF.

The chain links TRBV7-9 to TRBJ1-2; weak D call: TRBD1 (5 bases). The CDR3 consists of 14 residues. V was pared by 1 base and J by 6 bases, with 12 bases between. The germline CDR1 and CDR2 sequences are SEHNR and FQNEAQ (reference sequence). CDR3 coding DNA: TGTGCCAGCAGCTTAGTCGGGGGTTCTCATGGCTACACCTTC. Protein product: CASSLVGGSHGYTF.

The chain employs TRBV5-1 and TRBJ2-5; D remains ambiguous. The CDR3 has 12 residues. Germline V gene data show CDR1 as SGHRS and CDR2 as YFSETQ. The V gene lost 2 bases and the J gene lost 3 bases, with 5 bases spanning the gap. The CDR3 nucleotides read TGCGCCAGCAGCTTTAATAAAGAGACCCAGTACTTC. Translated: CASSFNKETQYF.

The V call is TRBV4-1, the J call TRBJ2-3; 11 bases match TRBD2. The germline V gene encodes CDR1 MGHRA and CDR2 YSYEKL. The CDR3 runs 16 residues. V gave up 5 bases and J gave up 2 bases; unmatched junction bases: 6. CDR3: CASSTRLAGFTDTQYF. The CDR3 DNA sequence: TGCGCCAGCAGCACCAGACTAGCGGGGTTCACAGATACGCAGTATTTT.

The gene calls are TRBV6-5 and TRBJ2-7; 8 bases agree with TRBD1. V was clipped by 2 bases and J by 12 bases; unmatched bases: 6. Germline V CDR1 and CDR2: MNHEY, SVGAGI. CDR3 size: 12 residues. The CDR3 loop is CASSYMGQVWYF. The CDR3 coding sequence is TGTGCCAGCAGTTACATGGGACAGGTTTGGTACTTC.

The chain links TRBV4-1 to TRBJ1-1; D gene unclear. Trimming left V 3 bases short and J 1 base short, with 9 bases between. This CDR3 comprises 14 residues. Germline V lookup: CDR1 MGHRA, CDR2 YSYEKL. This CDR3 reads CASSQLAQNTEAFF. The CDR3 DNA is TGCGCCAGCAGCCAGCTAGCCCAGAACACTGAAGCTTTCTTT.